This passage covers 30 T cell receptor beta chains from one sample sequenced in a study of human T cells and chemical hapten exposure. Time point indicated: patch test 2, 6 weeks after DPC sensitization. The treatment denotes: therapeutic diphenylcyclopropenone sensitization with weekly scalp DPC. TCRdb recomputed calls from the RACE reads with MiXCR, one row per CDR3 protein. The table lists a few hundred thousand distinct CDR3 sequences, under 6.5% of them singletons. This specimen was whole blood, taken in connection with sensitization to the hapten diphenylcyclopropenone (DPC). Every receptor here comes from a woman aged 18-30 years with alopecia areata. Some clones in this sample may be carry-over from other donors' samples.

This clonotype was seen ten or more times. The rearrangement uses TRBV7-6 and TRBJ1-6; D remains ambiguous. V dropped 5 bases and J dropped 6 bases, with 8 bases sitting between them. This CDR3 has 13 residues. Germline V CDR1 and CDR2: SGHVS, FNYEAQ. The CDR3 DNA sequence: TGTGCCAGCAGCGAGGGTCCTAATTCACCCCTCCACTTT. It encodes CASSEGPNSPLHF.

This clonotype has only a few counts. CDR3 protein: CASSLSTTSAREQFF. The CDR3 nucleotides are TGCGCCAGCAGCCTATCGACTACCTCCGCGCGAGAGCAGTTCTTC. The V call is TRBV4-1, the J call TRBJ2-1; D possibly corresponds to TRBD2 (5 bases). CDR1 is MGHRA, CDR2 YSYEKL, per germline. With 4 bases removed from V and 10 bases from J, the gap between germline ends came to 20 bases. The CDR3 spans 15 residues.

CDR3 amino acids: CASSLDQGALGNIQYF. In nucleotides, the CDR3 is TGTGCCAGCAGCTTAGATCAGGGGGCGCTTGGAAACATTCAGTACTTC. The rearrangement joins TRBV7-2 to TRBJ2-4; 8 nucleotides line up with TRBD1. There are 16 residues in the CDR3. Germline assignment: CDR1 SGHTA and CDR2 FQGNSA. Trimming took 1 base from V and 6 from J; bases not matched to a gene: 8.

The CDR3 protein is CASSQPQGAGTGELFF. For the CDR3, the DNA is TGTGCCAGCAGCCAACCCCAGGGGGCTGGGACCGGGGAGCTGTTTTTT. The chain links TRBV4-2 to TRBJ2-2; 8 nucleotides match TRBD1. CDR1 and CDR2 (germline): LGHNA, YNFKEQ. V lost 2 bases and J lost 5; bases outside the gene matches: 7. The CDR3 covers 16 residues.

V is TRBV12-3 or TRBV12-4 and J is TRBJ1-4; D is undetermined. This CDR3 has 13 amino acids. Between the trimmed V and J ends, which lost 2 bases and 2 bases, there was a span of 3 bases. The CDR3 region has the DNA TGTGCCAGCAGTTTAACCACTAATGAAAAACTGTTTTTT. This sequence encodes CASSLTTNEKLFF.

This clonotype was detected ten times or more. The chain joins TRBV5-1 to TRBJ1-2; D ambiguous. V lost 0 bases and J 2 bases, leaving 11 bases between the germline ends. Per germline, CDR1 SGHRS and CDR2 YFSETQ. The CDR3 consists of 15 residues. CDR3 bases: TGCGCCAGCAGCTTGGCGGCAGGAACCAACTATGGCTACACCTTC. This codes for CASSLAAGTNYGYTF.

The V call is TRBV3-1, the J call TRBJ2-7; 10 bases align to TRBD1. J lost 5 bases, V lost 2 bases, and 6 bases had no gene match. Germline values: CDR1 LGHDT, CDR2 YNNKEL (reference sequence). This CDR3 is 15 amino acids long. The CDR3, as DNA: TGTGCCAGCAGCCAAAGAGGGACAGGGGCGGACGAGCAGTACTTC. Encoded protein: CASSQRGTGADEQYF.

CDR3 in amino acids: CASSYFYEQYF. In DNA form, the CDR3 reads TGTGCCAGCAGTTATTTCTACGAGCAGTACTTC. V gene TRBV12-3 or TRBV12-4 combines with J gene TRBJ2-7; D is ambiguous. V dropped 4 bases and J dropped 3 bases, with 4 bases sitting between them. There are 11 residues in the CDR3.

V is TRBV27 and J is TRBJ2-3, with D tentatively TRBD1 (5 bases). Germline-derived CDR1 and CDR2 are MNHEY and SMNVEV (reference sequence). This CDR3 has 15 amino acids. V was shortened by 6 bases and J by 5 bases, with 18 bases between the two germline ends. DNA for the CDR3: TGTGCCAGCAGCCTAGGGGTGCCTGTGTTAGATACGCAGTATTTT. This sequence encodes CASSLGVPVLDTQYF.

Many counts were recorded for this clonotype. The V and J genes are TRBV7-9 and TRBJ2-7, with D unclear. Between the trimmed V and J ends, which lost 11 bases and 9 bases, there was a span of 20 bases. The CDR3 consists of 12 residues. CDR1 is SEHNR, CDR2 FQNEAQ, per germline (reference sequence). This chain's CDR3 is CAPQVRCSGQYF. The CDR3, as DNA: TGTGCCCCCCAAGTGAGGTGTTCGGGGCAGTACTTC.

The chain joins TRBV18 to TRBJ2-7; weak D call: TRBD1 (6 bases). The CDR3 covers 16 residues. Trimming removed 0 bases from V and 6 bases from J, with 18 bases in between. CDR1 and CDR2 (germline): KGHSH, LQKENI. The CDR3 is CASSPPLLRRGGEQYF. The CDR3 DNA sequence: TGTGCCAGCTCACCACCGTTGTTGAGGAGAGGGGGCGAGCAGTACTTC.

The V call is TRBV27, the J call TRBJ1-5, with 11 bases lining up with TRBD1. The trim removed 11 bases at V and 5 bases at J, leaving 5 bases unmatched. The germline V gene encodes CDR1 MNHEY and CDR2 SMNVEV (reference sequence). This CDR3 comprises 13 residues. The CDR3 nucleotides read TGTGCCGCGGGACAGGGGGATCATCAGCCCCAGCATTTT. Translation gives CAAGQGDHQPQHF.

This clonotype was detected ten times or more. The chain recombines TRBV6-5 with TRBJ1-1, with a tentative D call TRBD1 (6 bases). From germline, CDR1 is MNHEY and CDR2 SVGAGI. The germline V and J ends were trimmed by 5 bases and 1 base, with 8 bases remaining between them. The CDR3 contains 13 residues. The DNA for the CDR3 is TGTGCCAGCAGTAAGACAGGGAACACTGAAGCTTTCTTT. Translating it yields CASSKTGNTEAFF.

This clonotype was recorded a few times. J is TRBJ2-7 and V is TRBV6-2 or TRBV6-3, with D unclear. Per germline, CDR1 MNHEY and CDR2 SVGEGT. The CDR3 is 11 residues long. Trimming took off 7 bases at V and 0 bases at J, with 4 bases between the two ends. The CDR3 loop is CASTNSYEQYF. The CDR3 DNA follows: TGTGCCAGCACGAACTCCTACGAGCAGTACTTC.

This clonotype was found many times. V gene TRBV7-2 combines with J gene TRBJ2-3, with 11 bases that match TRBD2. Germline CDR1 SGHTA, CDR2 FQGNSA. Losses at the gene ends were 5 bases for V and 5 bases for J; bases not matched to a gene: 9. The CDR3 covers 16 residues. In DNA form, the CDR3 reads TGTGCCAGCAGCCGCCCCCTAGCGGGGGGTAGAGATACGCAGTATTTT. It yields the protein CASSRPLAGGRDTQYF.

The chain combines TRBV18 with TRBJ1-1, with TRBD1 as a possible D gene (5 bases). V was pared by 3 bases and J by 1 base, with 18 bases between. The CDR3 runs to 17 residues. Looked up from germline, CDR1 is KGHSH and CDR2 is LQKENI. The CDR3 loop is CASSPNPKGRTNTEAFF. The CDR3 DNA follows: TGTGCCAGCTCACCTAACCCCAAGGGGAGGACGAACACTGAAGCTTTCTTT.

This clonotype was detected ten times or more. This rearrangement joins TRBV7-9 to TRBJ1-5, with 10 bases matching TRBD1. The CDR3 runs to 15 residues. V dropped 1 base and J dropped 9; count of bases not matched to a gene: 6. Per germline, CDR1 SEHNR and CDR2 FQNEAQ (reference sequence). CDR3 sequence (DNA): TGTGCCAGCAGCTTAGAGGGACAGGGGAATTTGCCCCAGCATTTT. Translating gives CASSLEGQGNLPQHF.

This clonotype was observed a few times. The V call is TRBV4-2, the J call TRBJ2-4; the D is unclear. This CDR3 is 12 amino acids long. V gave up 0 bases and J gave up 10 bases, with 7 bases separating them. Germline V CDR1 and CDR2: LGHNA, YNFKEQ. This CDR3 is CASSQDGGIQYF. In nucleotides, the CDR3 is TGTGCCAGCAGCCAAGACGGCGGAATTCAGTACTTC.

This clonotype showed up just a few times. The V call is TRBV15, the J call TRBJ2-6; no definite D call. The ends were cut back, 0 bases at V and 4 bases at J, with 10 bases in the middle. Germline V gene sequence: CDR1 LNHNV, CDR2 YYDKDF (reference sequence). The CDR3 consists of 16 residues. In DNA form, the CDR3 reads TGTGCCACCAGCAGAGATAGTGGGTCAGGGGCCAACGTCCTGACTTTC. This codes for CATSRDSGSGANVLTF.

V and J are TRBV5-1 and TRBJ2-3; 7 bases map to TRBD1. The V segment lost 4 bases and the J segment 2 bases; nucleotides outside the gene matches: 7. Germline lookup yields CDR1 SGHRS and CDR2 YFSETQ. The CDR3 consists of 15 residues. In DNA, the CDR3 is TGCGCCAGCAGCAAGATGACAGGGACCACAGATACGCAGTATTTT. This gives the protein CASSKMTGTTDTQYF.

This chain connects TRBV4-3 to TRBJ2-1; no clear D gene. CDR1 is LGHNA and CDR2 is YSLEER in the germline V gene. The CDR3 is 13 residues long. V was clipped by 2 bases and J by 7 bases, with 9 bases between them. The DNA for the CDR3 is TGCGCCAGCAGCCAAAGGGCCGGGAATGAGCAGTTCTTC. It codes for CASSQRAGNEQFF.

At least ten counts were recorded for this clonotype. The chain couples TRBV6-1 to TRBJ1-4; D may be TRBD1 (6 bases). Deletions cut 6 bases from V and 5 bases from J, with 19 bases between. CDR3 length: 16 residues. In germline, CDR1 is MNHNS, CDR2 SASEGT. CDR3 sequence (DNA): TGTGCCAGCAGCGGACTACAGGGAAATCTAAATGAAAAACTGTTTTTT. Translation: CASSGLQGNLNEKLFF.

This clonotype was observed at least ten times. The chain carries TRBV24-1 and TRBJ2-5, with unresolved D. The CDR3 length is 10 residues. Germline CDR1 is KGHDR and CDR2 is SFDVKD. Trimming took 12 bases from V and 8 from J, leaving 12 bases between them. CDR3 sequence (DNA): TGTGCCCCCCATCATGTCACCCAGTACTTC. It specifies CAPHHVTQYF.

About this clonotype itself: A single base separates this from a much larger clone, so it may be a read error. The chain carries TRBV7-2 and TRBJ1-1; D is possibly TRBD1 (6 bases). The germline V gene encodes CDR1 SGHTA and CDR2 FQGNSA. The CDR3 spans 17 residues. V lost 10 bases and J lost 4, with 28 bases in between. The CDR3 loop reads CANRSTGFEDSVTEAFF. CDR3 DNA sequence: TGTGCCAACAGATCAACAGGGTTCGAGGACAGCGTCACTGAAGCTTTCTTT. The full variable domain, in which reference TRBV7-2 and TRBJ1-1 provide the parts outside the CDR3, is GAGVSQSPSNKVTEKGKDVELRCDPISGHTALYWYRQSLGQGLEFLIYFQGNSAPDKSGLPSDRFSAERTGGSVSTLTIQRTQQEDSAVYLCANRSTGFEDSVTEAFFGQGTRLTVV.

This clonotype was counted ten times or more. This chain joins TRBV6-1 and TRBJ1-5; D might be TRBD1 (5 bases). CDR3 length: 12 residues. The germline V gene encodes CDR1 MNHNS and CDR2 SASEGT. V dropped 8 bases and J dropped 5 bases, with 10 bases sitting between them. This chain's CDR3 is CASGVRDQPQHF. The CDR3 DNA follows: TGTGCCAGCGGGGTCAGGGATCAGCCCCAGCATTTT.

This clonotype was counted many times. This chain joins TRBV25-1 and TRBJ1-4, with D unresolved. The length of the CDR3 is 16 residues. Trimming took off 5 bases at V and 2 bases at J, with 15 bases between the two ends. Germline V gives CDR1 MGHDK, CDR2 SYGVNS. Here the CDR3 DNA reads TGTGCCAGCAGTCGCAGAGGTGCGGGGACTAATGAAAAACTGTTTTTT. Translated, it gives CASSRRGAGTNEKLFF. Looking up the rest from reference TRBV25-1 and TRBJ1-4 gives the full variable domain: EADIYQTPRYLVIGTGKKITLECSQTMGHDKMYWYQQDPGMELHLIHYSYGVNSTEKGDLSSESTVSRIRTEHFPLTLESARPSHTSQYLCASSRRGAGTNEKLFFGSGTQLSVL.

This clonotype was seen many times. CDR3 amino acids: CSARDERGVREKLFF. In DNA, the CDR3 is TGCAGTGCTAGAGATGAGAGAGGGGTCCGCGAAAAACTGTTTTTT. This chain joins TRBV20-1 and TRBJ1-4; D may be TRBD1 (5 bases). Germline-derived CDR1 and CDR2 are DFQATT and SNEGSKA (reference sequence). This CDR3 comprises 15 residues. Trimming shortened V by 0 bases and J by 8 bases, and 16 bases separated the two germline ends.

In its sample, this clonotype was seen many times. The chain combines TRBV11-2 with TRBJ2-3, with a tentative D call TRBD1 (5 bases). The V end lost 1 base, the J end lost 1 base, and 9 bases lay between the germline ends. The CDR3 has 15 amino acids. In germline, CDR1 is SGHAT, CDR2 FQNNGV. The CDR3 loop reads CASSLARARTDTQYF. As DNA, the CDR3 is TGTGCCAGCAGCTTAGCCAGGGCGCGCACAGATACGCAGTATTTT.

V gene TRBV12-3 or TRBV12-4 combines with J gene TRBJ2-7; D is unclear. The CDR3 spans 13 residues. Trimming left V 3 bases short and J 2 bases short, with 8 bases between. CDR3 DNA: TGTGCCAGCAGTTTCGGAGTGGCCTACGAGCAGTACTTC. Translation gives CASSFGVAYEQYF.

This clonotype was observed at least ten times. The chain links TRBV6-2 or TRBV6-3 to TRBJ2-6; no clear D gene. This CDR3 region has 16 residues. The V end lost 3 bases, the J end lost 1 base, and 10 bases lay between the germline ends. In germline, CDR1 is MNHEY, CDR2 SVGEGT. The CDR3 coding sequence is TGTGCCAGCAGTTATCTACGGCTTTCTGGGGCCAACGTCCTGACTTTC. Translation: CASSYLRLSGANVLTF.